A selection of T cell receptor beta chains follows, all from one sample in a study of identical twins. From the 5' RACE reads, TCRdb called clonotypes with MiXCR, one entry per CDR3 protein. The sample holds 600,000 to 800,000 distinct CDR3 sequences, over 20% seen once. Another study also made use of these data, one on T cells expressing NK-cell markers.

The sample taken for sequencing was PBMCs. The receptor set was obtained from a woman aged 18-30 years in good health. Both conserved end residues are part of each CDR3. A D gene is named only where the DNA matches it firmly. Rows give clone size only sometimes, using once, few, many, or a class for an expanded clone.

-	TRBD1	TRBV5-5	TRBJ2-1	TGTGCCAGCACCGCGGGACAGGGCTCCTACAATGAGCAGTTCTTC	CASTAGQGSYNEQFF
few	TRBD2	TRBV5-5	TRBJ2-3	TGTGCCAGCAGCTTGCGGGGGGTCGCAGATACGCAGTATTTT	CASSLRGVADTQYF
-	TRBD1	TRBV11-2	TRBJ2-3	TGTGCCAGCAGCTTAGATCGGGACGGGACAGGGGGTAGGGATACGCAGTATTTT	CASSLDRDGTGGRDTQYF
few	TRBD2	TRBV20-1	TRBJ2-2	TGCAGTGCTAGTGGGACTAGCCGGGGCGGGGAGCTGTTTTTT	CSASGTSRGGELFF
-	TRBD1	TRBV29-1	TRBJ2-5	TGCAGCGTTTCGGTATCCAGGGGGCTCGGTGTAGAGACCCAGTACTTC	CSVSVSRGLGVETQYF
few	TRBD1	TRBV12-3/TRBV12-4	TRBJ2-1	TGTGCCAGCACCCTGACAGGGTCCAATGAGCAGTTCTTC	CASTLTGSNEQFF
few	TRBD2	TRBV5-4	TRBJ2-3	TGTGCCAGCAGCTTTCTAGCGGGGGAGACCACAGATACGCAGTATTTT	CASSFLAGETTDTQYF
few	-	TRBV7-9	TRBJ2-1	TGTGCCAGCAGCCCCGGGGCCTTTCTGAGGAACAATGAGCAGTTCTTC	CASSPGAFLRNNEQFF
few	-	TRBV20-1	TRBJ2-3	TGCAGTGCTAGATTGGTAGTTGGTCGGGGCTCTCCCACAGATACGCAGTATTTT	CSARLVVGRGSPTDTQYF
few	TRBD2	TRBV20-1	TRBJ2-1	TGCAGTGCTACACCTGGAGCGGGAGGGCCCGGTGAGCAGTTCTTC	CSATPGAGGPGEQFF
-	TRBD1	TRBV20-1	TRBJ1-5	TGCAGTGCGAGACGAGACAGGGGGCTGAATCAGCCCCAGCATTTT	CSARRDRGLNQPQHF
-	-	TRBV25-1	TRBJ2-5	TGTGCCAGCAGTGAATTGTCACCTCAAGAGACCCAGTACTTC	CASSELSPQETQYF
-	-	TRBV5-1	TRBJ2-3	TGCGCCAGCCGACCGGAGTCTGGTACGCAGTATTTT	CASRPESGTQYF
many	-	TRBV5-1	TRBJ2-7	TGTGCCAGCAGCTTGGATCGAGGGACCTACGAGCAGTACTTC	CASSLDRGTYEQYF
many	-	TRBV25-1	TRBJ2-5	TGTGCCAGGGTCTTTTGGTGGGGAAAGCCGGGTGTGCAAGAGACCCAGTACTTC	CARVFWWGKPGVQETQYF
-	-	TRBV27	TRBJ2-3	TGTGCCAGCAGTATCACCCCGGCACCCAGTCGCACAGATACGCAGTATTTT	CASSITPAPSRTDTQYF
-	-	TRBV11-2	TRBJ2-2	TGTGCCAGCAGCTTAGAGGTCCTCCGGATACTGAACACCGGGGAGCTGTTTTTT	CASSLEVLRILNTGELFF
few	-	TRBV10-3	TRBJ1-5	TGTGCCATCAGTGTCGAGACCTCCCAGCCCCAGCATTTT	CAISVETSQPQHF
few	-	TRBV12-3/TRBV12-4	TRBJ2-5	TGTGCCAGCAGTTTAATCTGGCAGACCCAGTACTTC	CASSLIWQTQYF
few	-	TRBV20-1	TRBJ2-3	TGCAGTGCCGGCCAGGGTTTTGGGGATACGCAGTATTTT	CSAGQGFGDTQYF
few	-	TRBV7-2	TRBJ2-7	TGTGCCAGCAGCCCGATGGCCGGGAACAGCTACGAGCAGTACTTC	CASSPMAGNSYEQYF
many	TRBD1	TRBV27	TRBJ2-7	TGTGCCAGCAGCTTTGGGACAGCCTACGAGCAGTACTTC	CASSFGTAYEQYF
-	-	TRBV6-2/TRBV6-3	TRBJ2-7	TGTGCCAGCAGTGACCGACTCTACGAGCAGTACTTC	CASSDRLYEQYF
-	TRBD2	TRBV10-3	TRBJ2-1	TGTGCCATCAGTGGACTAGCGGCCTACAATGAGCAGTTCTTC	CAISGLAAYNEQFF
few	-	TRBV15	TRBJ2-1	TGTGCCACCAGCCCCGGCTCCCCCCGGGAGCAGTTCTTC	CATSPGSPREQFF
-	-	TRBV6-5	TRBJ2-7	TGTGCCAGCAGTTACAACAGGATCGCCTACGAGCAGTACTTC	CASSYNRIAYEQYF
few	-	TRBV20-1	TRBJ2-3	TGCAGTGCTAGAGATTTTCGACAAGAGGCAGATACGCAGTATTTT	CSARDFRQEADTQYF